These 13 T cell receptor beta chains originate from one sample sequenced in a study of CD8+CD57+ T cells in acquired aplastic anemia. The TCR beta profiling, which covered VDJ combination and CDR3 sequence, was carried out using genomic DNA as the template. Via MiXCR, TCRdb re-called the reads, giving one row per CDR3 protein. This sample has a few hundred thousand distinct CDR3 sequences, with 45% to 70% found just once. Sequenced sample: sorted CD4+, CD8+, or CD8+CD57+ T cells (not recorded which) from PBMCs. These receptors came from a human donor with severe aplastic anemia or a healthy control (not recorded which).

The chain carries TRBV19 and TRBJ1-5; the D is unclear. Germline V gives CDR1 LNHDA, CDR2 SQIVND (reference sequence). The CDR3 extends over 15 amino acids. Trimming removed 2 bases from V and 0 bases from J, with 8 bases in between. The CDR3 sequence: CASSITGYSNQPQHF. CDR3 bases: TGTGCCAGTAGTATAACGGGGTATAGCAATCAGCCCCAGCATTTT.

This clonotype was seen more than once but under ten times. This chain uses TRBV7-2 with TRBJ2-7; D gene uncertain. V shed 1 base and J shed 1 base, with 8 bases lying between them. CDR3 length equals 14 residues. Germline V gives CDR1 SGHTA, CDR2 FQGNSA. Written as DNA, the CDR3 is TGTGCCAGCAGCTTAGGTAGACAATCCTACGAGCAGTACTTC. Its translation is CASSLGRQSYEQYF.

This clonotype appeared many times. This may stem from a read error, because a much larger clone lies one nucleotide away. The rearrangement uses TRBV24-1 and TRBJ2-2; D is unclear. The CDR3 contains 14 residues. Germline V CDR1 and CDR2: KGHDR, SFDVKD. CDR3 nucleotides: TGTGTCACCAGTGACCCAGCTGGAACCGGGGAGCTGTTTTTT. Amino acid sequence: CVTSDPAGTGELFF.

A word on this clonotype: A much larger clone is a single base away; this may be a read error. The chain has TRBV20-1 and TRBJ2-2; D perhaps matches TRBD2 (5 bases). Germline V gene data show CDR1 as DFQATT and CDR2 as SNEGSKA (reference sequence). The CDR3 spans 14 residues. The CDR3 spells CGARDLYGNGELFF. The CDR3 DNA sequence: TGCGGTGCTAGAGATCTTTACGGGAATGGGGAGCTGTTTTTT.

This sequence joins TRBV10-1 and TRBJ1-5; D might be TRBD1 (5 bases). The CDR3 totals 13 residues. V lost 8 bases, J lost 4 bases, and 12 bases lay in between. Germline V gene sequence: CDR1 WNHNN, CDR2 SYGVQD (reference sequence). The CDR3 sequence: CASRVGLNQPQHF. The CDR3 DNA sequence: TGCGCCAGCCGAGTGGGACTTAATCAGCCCCAGCATTTT.

This chain uses TRBV20-1 with TRBJ2-7; TRBD2 aligns across 8 bases. V trimming: 2 bases; J trimming: 7 bases; junction bases outside the gene matches: 10. Looked up from germline, CDR1 is DFQATT and CDR2 is SNEGSKA (reference sequence). The CDR3 length is 14 residues. This chain's CDR3 is CSARFARGADEQYF. As DNA, the CDR3 is TGCAGTGCTAGATTCGCGCGGGGGGCTGATGAGCAGTACTTC.

This clonotype was seen more than once but under ten times. The chain recombines TRBV30 with TRBJ1-5; 7 bases match TRBD1. Germline lookup yields CDR1 GTSNPN and CDR2 SVGIG (reference sequence). Unmatched junction bases numbered 7, after V lost 2 bases and J lost 6 bases. This CDR3 spans 14 amino acids. CDR3 amino acids: CAWSTSTGTQPQHF. The DNA for the CDR3 is TGTGCCTGGAGTACATCGACAGGGACTCAGCCCCAGCATTTT.

The chain joins TRBV12-3 or TRBV12-4 to TRBJ1-5; a weak D match, TRBD1 (6 bases). The CDR3 contains 14 residues. The V end lost 7 bases, the J end lost 0 bases, and 10 bases lay between the germline ends. CDR3 sequence (DNA): TGTGCCAGCACCGCCAGGGGTAGCAATCAGCCCCAGCATTTT. Amino acid sequence: CASTARGSNQPQHF.

The chain is built from TRBV4-1 and TRBJ2-3, with 8 bases that match TRBD1. The CDR3 totals 18 residues. Germline V gene lookup returns CDR1 MGHRA and CDR2 YSYEKL. Trimming took 6 bases from V and 4 from J; bases not matched to a gene: 18. This chain's CDR3 is CASSLERTGSIKADTQYF. CDR3 DNA sequence: TGCGCCAGCAGTCTTGAGAGGACAGGGTCGATTAAGGCAGATACGCAGTATTTT.

CDR3 protein: CASSREEYTGEQYF. The CDR3 nucleotides read TGTGCCAGCAGTAGGGAGGAGTACACCGGGGAGCAGTACTTC. V is TRBV2 and J is TRBJ2-7; a weak D match, TRBD2 (6 bases). Deletions cut 5 bases from V and 7 bases from J, with 18 bases between. The germline gives CDR1 SNHLY, CDR2 FYNNEI. CDR3 length: 14 amino acids.

The chain has TRBV10-3 and TRBJ1-4; D is possibly TRBD1 (5 bases). CDR3 length equals 15 residues. Trimming stripped 0 bases from V and 7 bases from J, with 12 bases between. CDR1 is ENHRY and CDR2 is SYGVKD in the germline V gene. The CDR3 region is CAISESRGAGEKLFF. CDR3 in DNA: TGTGCCATCAGTGAGTCTAGGGGAGCAGGTGAAAAACTGTTTTTT.

This clonotype occurred many times. The rearrangement joins TRBV6-2 or TRBV6-3 to TRBJ2-7, with D maybe TRBD1 (5 bases). The CDR3 has 13 residues. The V end lost 7 bases, the J end lost 3 bases, and 13 bases lay between the germline ends. Per the germline V gene, CDR1 is MNHEY and CDR2 is SVGEGT. The CDR3 region has the DNA TGTGCCAGCAATAGAGTTGACAGCTACGAGCAGTACTTC. It yields the protein CASNRVDSYEQYF.

DNA for the CDR3: TGTGCCAGCAGTTACCATGAGGGGGAAAGATTCTACACCTTC. It specifies CASSYHEGERFYTF. The chain recombines TRBV6-6 with TRBJ1-2; a weak D match, TRBD1 (6 bases). Between the trimmed V and J ends, which lost 2 bases and 10 bases, there was a span of 17 bases. In germline, CDR1 is MNHNY, CDR2 SVGAGI (reference sequence). This CDR3 is 14 amino acids long.